These 21 T cell receptor beta chains share one sample of origin, sequenced in a study of identical twins. TCRdb independently ran MiXCR on the 5' RACE reads; one entry per CDR3 protein. Here the sample spans 450,000 or so distinct CDR3 sequences, more than 13% being singletons. These data were also filed under a second study, of yellow fever vaccine responses in identical twins.

Sequencing was done on a sample of CD4+ T cells sorted from blood. These receptors were taken from a woman between 18 and 30 years old in good health.

The chain has TRBV4-2 and TRBJ2-4; 8 bases are shared with TRBD2. The CDR3 runs 17 residues. Per germline, CDR1 LGHNA and CDR2 YNFKEQ. The V gene end was trimmed by 0 bases and the J gene end by 6 bases; junction bases not matched to a gene: 10. CDR3 nucleotides: TGTGCCAGCAGCCAAGAGATTGCGGGAGGCCCCCGAAACATTCAGTACTTC. Its protein is CASSQEIAGGPRNIQYF.

This chain links TRBV20-1 with TRBJ1-1; perhaps TRBD1 as D (5 bases). The CDR3 is made up of 13 amino acids. The germline V and J ends were trimmed by 0 bases and 4 bases, with 9 bases remaining between them. CDR1 and CDR2 (germline): DFQATT, SNEGSKA (reference sequence). CDR3 coding DNA: TGCAGTGCTAGAGATCGGGGGTCCACTGAAGCTTTCTTT. Its translation: CSARDRGSTEAFF.

This clonotype has a handful of counts. This sequence joins TRBV10-3 and TRBJ2-7, with TRBD1 identical over 10 bases. CDR3 length equals 14 residues. Per the germline V gene, CDR1 is ENHRY and CDR2 is SYGVKD. The junction had 2 bases not matched to a gene; V was cut back by 6 bases and J by 0 bases. The CDR3 DNA sequence: TGTGCCATCAGCCGGACAGGGGGCTCCTACGAGCAGTACTTC. Translated, it gives CAISRTGGSYEQYF.

The V gene is TRBV7-2, the J gene TRBJ2-7; D not certain. The germline V and J ends were trimmed by 1 base and 5 bases, with 12 bases remaining between them. Germline loops: CDR1 SGHTA, CDR2 FQGNSA. This CDR3 region has 14 residues. CDR3 loop: CASSLERGFNEQYF. Written as DNA, the CDR3 is TGTGCCAGCAGCTTAGAACGCGGTTTCAACGAGCAGTACTTC.

This clonotype was counted a few times. The chain links TRBV2 to TRBJ2-5; 7 bases align to TRBD1. Per germline, CDR1 SNHLY and CDR2 FYNNEI. The CDR3 has 14 residues. V shed 6 bases and J 7 bases; nucleotides not matched to a gene: 11. This CDR3 is CASRDRVQTSTQYF. The DNA for the CDR3 is TGTGCCAGCAGAGACAGGGTACAGACATCGACCCAGTACTTC.

The chain carries TRBV10-3 and TRBJ2-7; the D is unclear. The V gene's germline CDR1 is ENHRY and CDR2 SYGVKD. The CDR3 consists of 11 residues. Trimming removed 6 bases from V and 4 bases from J, with 7 bases in between. CDR3 DNA: TGTGCCATCAGAAGTTCTTACGAGCAGTACTTC. Translated, it gives CAIRSSYEQYF.

In its sample, this clonotype was seen a few times. CDR3: CASSWSDPPEQYF. The CDR3 bases are TGTGCCAGCAGCTGGAGTGACCCTCCCGAGCAGTACTTC. V and J are TRBV7-9 and TRBJ2-7; D gene uncertain. Trimming removed 4 bases from V and 6 bases from J, with 13 bases in between. Germline values: CDR1 SEHNR, CDR2 FQNEAQ (reference sequence). The CDR3 loop spans 13 amino acids.

This clonotype was counted only a few times. The chain combines TRBV5-1 with TRBJ2-1, with 10 bases fitting TRBD1. CDR3 length: 15 residues. With V trimmed by 4 bases and J by 2 bases, 3 bases remained unmatched. Germline CDR1 and CDR2: SGHRS and YFSETQ. The chain's CDR3 is CASSEDRGAYNEQFF. CDR3 DNA: TGCGCCAGCAGCGAGGACAGGGGGGCCTACAATGAGCAGTTCTTC.

The CDR3 nucleotides are TGTGCCAGCAGTTACTCCCCGCGACGGGGCCAGAGCACAGATACGCAGTATTTT. This sequence encodes CASSYSPRRGQSTDTQYF. The chain employs TRBV6-5 and TRBJ2-3; D possibly uses TRBD1 or TRBD2 (5 bases each). Germline CDR1 reads MNHEY; CDR2 reads SVGAGI. The CDR3 has 18 residues. Trimming removed 0 bases from V and 0 bases from J, with 16 bases in between.

V gene TRBV11-2 combines with J gene TRBJ2-3; D may match TRBD1 or TRBD2 (8 bases each). The CDR3 spans 20 residues. Trimming left V 1 base short and J 4 bases short, with 27 bases between. Germline V CDR1 and CDR2: SGHAT, FQNNGV. CDR3 coding DNA: TGTGCCAGCAGCTTAGGACAGGGGAAGACTCCGGGACTAGAGGCAGATACGCAGTATTTT. Amino acid sequence: CASSLGQGKTPGLEADTQYF.

The table lists this clonotype with a few counts. This chain joins TRBV20-1 and TRBJ2-3; 10 nucleotides line up with TRBD2. This CDR3 has 16 residues. With V trimmed by 4 bases and J by 3 bases, 10 bases remained unmatched. The germline V gene has CDR1 DFQATT and CDR2 SNEGSKA (reference sequence). DNA for the CDR3: TGCAGTGCTACCGTTTACCCTAGCGGGAGAACAGATACGCAGTATTTT. This sequence encodes CSATVYPSGRTDTQYF.

This chain uses TRBV5-1 with TRBJ1-1; 11 bases align to TRBD1. The CDR3 covers 16 residues. V trimming: 4 bases; J trimming: 1 base; junction bases outside the gene matches: 6. CDR1 and CDR2 (germline): SGHRS, YFSETQ. The CDR3 DNA sequence: TGCGCCAGCAGCCCGGACAGGGGGCTTGGGAACACTGAAGCTTTCTTT. It is translated as CASSPDRGLGNTEAFF.

This clonotype was detected ten times or more. The chain links TRBV29-1 to TRBJ2-2; 7 nucleotides match TRBD2. The length of the CDR3 is 15 residues. Looked up from germline, CDR1 is SQVTM and CDR2 is ANQGSEA. The junction had 8 bases not matched to a gene; V was cut back by 3 bases and J by 4 bases. In DNA form, the CDR3 reads TGCAGCGTTGATAGGTGGCGGGAGCCCACCGGGGAGCTGTTTTTT. It is translated as CSVDRWREPTGELFF.

This rearrangement joins TRBV7-9 to TRBJ2-5; tentative D call: TRBD1 (6 bases). Per the germline V gene, CDR1 is SEHNR and CDR2 is FQNEAQ (reference sequence). V was trimmed by 1 base and J by 5 bases, leaving 17 bases between them. This CDR3 comprises 16 residues. This CDR3 reads CASSLGRNRDGETQYF. Here the CDR3 DNA reads TGTGCCAGCAGCTTAGGGCGAAACAGGGATGGGGAGACCCAGTACTTC.

CDR3 loop: CASSQVEGGISPLHF. CDR3 nucleotides: TGTGCCAGCAGCCAAGTGGAGGGGGGGATTTCACCCCTCCACTTT. The J gene is TRBJ1-6, the V gene TRBV4-2; possibly TRBD1 for D (6 bases). The CDR3 extends over 15 amino acids. With 1 base removed from V and 9 bases from J, the gap between germline ends came to 13 bases. Germline assignment: CDR1 LGHNA and CDR2 YNFKEQ.

This clonotype was observed a handful of times. This rearrangement joins TRBV6-1 to TRBJ2-1; 7 nucleotides line up with TRBD1. The junction had 8 bases not matched to a gene; V was cut back by 7 bases and J by 8 bases. Germline V CDR1 and CDR2: MNHNS, SASEGT. CDR3 length equals 13 residues. CDR3 protein: CASTHGTADEQFF. Written as DNA, the CDR3 is TGTGCCAGCACCCACGGGACAGCCGATGAGCAGTTCTTC.

The V and J genes are TRBV5-1 and TRBJ2-5; TRBD1 matches 12 bases. Germline lookup yields CDR1 SGHRS and CDR2 YFSETQ. After removal of 4 bases from V and 5 bases from J, the junction contained 6 bases not matched to a gene. This CDR3 spans 15 amino acids. The CDR3 DNA reads as TGCGCCAGCAGCAGGGGACAGGGGGCGTGGGAGACCCAGTACTTC. Protein: CASSRGQGAWETQYF.

This clonotype was found many times. The chain joins TRBV10-3 to TRBJ2-7, with 8 bases matching TRBD2. The V and J ends lost 6 bases and 1 base, in that order; junction bases with no gene match: 5. CDR1 is ENHRY and CDR2 is SYGVKD in the germline V gene. This CDR3 has 14 amino acids. The CDR3 region has the DNA TGTGCCATCAGGGGTAGCGGGGATTCCTACGAGCAGTACTTC. Its protein is CAIRGSGDSYEQYF.

This clonotype was counted a few times. The gene calls are TRBV12-3 or TRBV12-4 and TRBJ2-1; TRBD2 agrees at 8 bases. V gave up 4 bases and J gave up 12 bases; unmatched junction bases: 14. This CDR3 has 15 amino acids. CDR3 in amino acids: CASSSAGGLRLGQFF. The CDR3 bases are TGTGCCAGCAGTTCCGCGGGGGGCCTCCGGTTAGGGCAGTTCTTC.

The chain recombines TRBV12-3 or TRBV12-4 with TRBJ2-1, with 12 bases aligning to TRBD1. V was pared by 6 bases and J by 9 bases, with 6 bases of the junction left unmatched. The CDR3 is 14 residues long. The CDR3 DNA sequence: TGTGCCAGCAGGGGGACAGGGGGCGCGGGTGAGCAGTTCTTC. Translating gives CASRGTGGAGEQFF.

In its sample, this clonotype was seen a few times. This chain joins TRBV20-1 and TRBJ2-1; D is possibly TRBD2 (6 bases). With 3 bases removed from V and 10 bases from J, the gap between germline ends came to 19 bases. The germline gives CDR1 DFQATT, CDR2 SNEGSKA (reference sequence). This CDR3 spans 14 amino acids. The CDR3 DNA reads as TGCAGTGCTAGCAGCTCCATCGATAGCGGCGAGCAGTTCTTC. Translated: CSASSSIDSGEQFF.